This T cell receptor beta chain was identified during a study of breast tumors, draining lymph nodes, adjacent tissues. Each CDR3 protein gets one entry after TCRdb re-called the multiplex PCR reads with MiXCR. The sample yields approximately 300,000 distinct CDR3 sequences, about 33% seen once. The germline V gene has CDR1 SGHRS and CDR2 YFSETQ. V shed 3 bases and J shed 4 bases, with 14 bases lying between them. The CDR3 consists of 15 residues. Regarding the study as a whole: Compared with basal-like, luminal-like tumors shared significantly more repertoire with nontumor tissue. Compared with lymph nodes, tumors were less diverse; compared with nontumor tissue, more. Most tumor T cells seemingly derive from lymph node, then expand in tumor.

The lymph nodes were axillary draining lymph nodes from breast cancer patients. Many counts were recorded for this clonotype. Antigen specificity is unknown. The J gene is TRBJ2-1, the V gene TRBV5-1; D possibly matches TRBD1 or TRBD2 (5 bases each). This receptor was taken from a female donor with breast cancer. Some clones in this sample may be carry-over from other donors' samples. Sequencing input: axillary lymph node tissue. The CDR3 region has the DNA TGCGCCAGCAGCTGGGACCCTTTCCCATACAATGAGCAGTTCTTC. As protein: CASSWDPFPYNEQFF.